This T cell receptor beta chain was found in a study of blood T cell repertoires in COVID-19. Study-level background: Samples taken during acute and convalescent COVID-19 were collected in the United States, Italy and Spain.

This clone was seen once. Germline V CDR1 and CDR2: MDHEN, SYDVKM. This CDR3 contains 15 residues. With 6 bases removed from V and 2 bases from J, the gap between germline ends came to 14 bases. Original handling: For nucleated cells, counts were estimated from reference gene primer amplification. Sequencing used immunoSEQ multiplex PCR; TCRdb keeps in-frame clones, though not all of them. That table supplies the V and J calls and clone size; D and trimming were determined from the DNA. The sample holds approximately 98,000 clones, 81% seen once. The sequence derives from a woman older than 75 with acute or convalescent COVID-19. The source material was peripheral blood. This sequence joins TRBV28 and TRBJ1-5; possibly TRBD1 for D (6 bases). The CDR3 bases are TGTGCCAGCAGGACCCTCAGGGGTGGCAATCAGCCCCAGCATTTT. Translated, it gives CASRTLRGGNQPQHF.